The source of this T cell receptor (beta chain) is a study of neurological immune-mediated disorders. This clonotype has at least ten counts. The germline V gene has CDR1 SEHNR and CDR2 FQNEAQ (reference sequence). The CDR3 runs to 15 residues. The V end lost 2 bases, the J end lost 1 base, and 11 bases lay between the germline ends. TCRdb recomputed calls from the 5' RACE reads with MiXCR, one row per CDR3 protein. The data show some 29,000 distinct CDR3 sequences, with 9.5% to 15% seen just once and 7.8% held by the top ten. This receptor was obtained from a man aged 55 to 70 in good health. The rearrangement uses TRBV7-9 and TRBJ1-1; D gene unclear. Source material: PBMCs. This CDR3 reads CASSLRTLTNTEAFF. In nucleotides, the CDR3 is TGTGCCAGCAGCTTAAGGACCCTTACGAACACTGAAGCTTTCTTT.